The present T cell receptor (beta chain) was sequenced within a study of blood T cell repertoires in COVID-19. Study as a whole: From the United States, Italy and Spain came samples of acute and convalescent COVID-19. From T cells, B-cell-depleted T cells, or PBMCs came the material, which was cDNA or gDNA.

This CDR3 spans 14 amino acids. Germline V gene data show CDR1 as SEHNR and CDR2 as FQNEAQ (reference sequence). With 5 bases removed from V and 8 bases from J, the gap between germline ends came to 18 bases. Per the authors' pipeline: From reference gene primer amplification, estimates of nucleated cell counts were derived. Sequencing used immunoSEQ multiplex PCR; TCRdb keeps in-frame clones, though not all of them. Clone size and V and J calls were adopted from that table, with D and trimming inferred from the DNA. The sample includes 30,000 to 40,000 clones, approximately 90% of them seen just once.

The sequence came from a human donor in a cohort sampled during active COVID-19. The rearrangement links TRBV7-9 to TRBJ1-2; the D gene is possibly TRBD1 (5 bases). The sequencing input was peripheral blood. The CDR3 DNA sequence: TGTGCCAGCAGCGGGGCCGCGGGGGAACACGGCTACACCTTC. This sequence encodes CASSGAAGEHGYTF.